The 18 T cell receptor beta chains in this list originate from one sample, sequenced in a study of T cell responses to AZD1222 COVID-19 vaccine. Clones were read by immunoSEQ multiplex PCR, and TCRdb kept only the in-frame ones, dropping some. The table lists 100,000 to 150,000 clones, around 91% of them singletons. The sequenced sample was peripheral blood, obtained on day 0 of AZD1222 vaccination. These receptor sequences come from an adult in good health.

The chain carries TRBV5-1 and TRBJ1-4, with 10 bases identical to TRBD1. CDR1 and CDR2 (germline): SGHRS, YFSETQ. The CDR3 consists of 16 residues. Trimming took 2 bases from V and 5 from J; bases not matched to a gene: 6. The CDR3 sequence: CASSLGTGDSNEKLFF. In DNA, the CDR3 is TGCGCCAGCAGCTTAGGGACAGGGGACTCCAATGAAAAACTGTTTTTT.

The CDR3 DNA sequence: TGTGCCAGCAGCCTCGGACAGGGACTAATGACCATGGAGGGGAATGAGCAGTTCTTC. It is translated as CASSLGQGLMTMEGNEQFF. The rearrangement joins TRBV28 to TRBJ2-1; weak D call: TRBD1 (8 bases). The CDR3 consists of 19 residues. Germline V gives CDR1 MDHEN, CDR2 SYDVKM. V gave up 6 bases and J gave up 7 bases, with 31 bases separating them. Full variable domain (rest looked up from reference TRBV28 and TRBJ2-1): DVKVTQSSRYLVKRTGEKVFLECVQDMDHENMFWYRQDPGLGLRLIYFSYDVKMKEKGDIPEGYSVSREKKERFSLILESASTNQTSMYLCASSLGQGLMTMEGNEQFFGPGTRLTVL.

A single count supports this clone. The rearrangement links TRBV19 to TRBJ2-2, with D maybe TRBD1 (6 bases). The CDR3 runs 16 residues. The ends were cut back, 7 bases at V and 4 bases at J, with 19 bases in the middle. From germline, CDR1 is LNHDA and CDR2 SQIVND (reference sequence). DNA of the CDR3: TGTGCCAGTAACCCAGGACAGATACTTCGCACCGGGGAGCTGTTTTTT. This codes for CASNPGQILRTGELFF.

V gene TRBV4-1 combines with J gene TRBJ2-1; possibly TRBD1 for D (5 bases). Germline CDR1 and CDR2: MGHRA and YSYEKL. Trimming pared 1 base from V and 0 bases from J, leaving 10 bases between. The CDR3 covers 16 residues. This chain's CDR3 is CASSQVTVSSYNEQFF. CDR3 nucleotide sequence: TGCGCCAGCAGCCAAGTGACAGTGAGCTCCTACAATGAGCAGTTCTTC.

This clone came up once. The rearrangement links TRBV4-3 to TRBJ2-1, with D unresolved. V gave up 3 bases and J gave up 9 bases, with 6 bases separating them. CDR1 is LGHNA and CDR2 is YSLEER in the germline V gene. The CDR3 totals 11 residues. The CDR3 loop reads CASSQGLEQFF. CDR3 bases: TGCGCCAGCAGCCAGGGCCTTGAGCAGTTCTTC.

V and J are TRBV10-3 and TRBJ2-3, with 12 positions matching TRBD2. The CDR3 consists of 19 residues. Germline CDR1 reads ENHRY; CDR2 reads SYGVKD. After removal of 0 bases from V and 7 bases from J, the junction contained 14 bases not matched to a gene. DNA of the CDR3: TGTGCCATCAGTGAGTCGTTTTCCCTGACTAGCGGGAGTAGGAATACGCAGTATTTT. Protein sequence: CAISESFSLTSGSRNTQYF.

The chain has TRBV10-3 and TRBJ2-1, with D tentatively TRBD2 (6 bases). Trimming removed 5 bases at V and 4 bases at J, with 12 bases between. This CDR3 is built from 14 residues. The V gene's germline CDR1 is ENHRY and CDR2 SYGVKD. The CDR3 DNA reads as TGTGCCATCAGTACTGGGACTTTTTACAATGAGCAGTTCTTC. Encoded protein: CAISTGTFYNEQFF.

The J gene is TRBJ1-2, the V gene TRBV29-1; the D is unclear. This CDR3 spans 15 amino acids. The V end was cut by 3 bases, the J end by 3 bases, with 17 bases between. The germline gives CDR1 SQVTM, CDR2 ANQGSEA. The DNA for the CDR3 is TGCAGCGTTGATCCCCTGGGCAGGTCGGACTATGGCTACACCTTC. It codes for CSVDPLGRSDYGYTF.

The chain recombines TRBV5-4 with TRBJ2-1; TRBD1 aligns across 8 bases. Per the germline V gene, CDR1 is SGHNT and CDR2 is YYREEE (reference sequence). V shed 2 bases and J 5 bases; nucleotides not matched to a gene: 6. This CDR3 spans 15 amino acids. CDR3 loop: CASSFRQGANNEQFF. For the CDR3, the DNA is TGTGCCAGCAGCTTCAGGCAGGGGGCCAACAATGAGCAGTTCTTC.

This clone turned up a few times. V usage is TRBV4-3 and J usage is TRBJ1-2; 10 bases fit TRBD1. Germline CDR1 is LGHNA and CDR2 is YSLEER. The CDR3 sequence is 17 residues long. With V trimmed by 0 bases and J by 6 bases, 10 bases remained unmatched. Here the CDR3 reads CASSQEVVDRGRDGYTF. Here the CDR3 DNA reads TGCGCCAGCAGCCAAGAAGTAGTTGACAGGGGGCGAGATGGCTACACCTTC.

This CDR3 reads CASQGTGYGYTF. CDR3 nucleotide sequence: TGTGCCAGTCAAGGGACAGGGTACGGCTACACCTTC. The rearrangement uses TRBV19 and TRBJ1-2, with TRBD1 matching 9 bases. V gave up 8 bases and J gave up 8 bases; unmatched junction bases: 6. The CDR3 length is 12 residues. CDR1 is LNHDA, CDR2 SQIVND, per germline (reference sequence).

The chain couples TRBV18 to TRBJ2-7; a possible D gene is TRBD1 (6 bases). The CDR3 extends over 15 amino acids. The germline gives CDR1 KGHSH, CDR2 LQKENI. The V end was cut by 1 base, the J end by 4 bases, with 14 bases between. This CDR3 is CASSPLRQAPYEQYF. The CDR3, as DNA: TGTGCCAGCTCACCACTTAGACAGGCCCCGTACGAGCAGTACTTC.

The CDR3 DNA follows: TGTGCCAGCAGGGTTCCCACTGAAGCTTTCTTT. It is translated as CASRVPTEAFF. V usage is TRBV28 and J usage is TRBJ1-1; D call uncertain. CDR3 length: 11 residues. Trimming stripped 6 bases from V and 4 bases from J, with 6 bases between. In germline, CDR1 is MDHEN, CDR2 SYDVKM.

The V call is TRBV19, the J call TRBJ1-4; D is undetermined. The ends were cut back, 8 bases at V and 8 bases at J, with 9 bases in the middle. This CDR3 is built from 11 residues. Germline values: CDR1 LNHDA, CDR2 SQIVND (reference sequence). The CDR3 here is CASWDFEKLFF. CDR3 sequence (DNA): TGTGCCAGTTGGGATTTCGAAAAACTGTTTTTT.

The V and J genes are TRBV6-6 and TRBJ2-3, with 7 bases matching TRBD2. After removal of 2 bases from V and 3 bases from J, the junction contained 8 bases not matched to a gene. The V gene's germline CDR1 is MNHNY and CDR2 SVGAGI (reference sequence). The CDR3 is 16 residues long. CDR3 in amino acids: CASSYGLAAGTDTQYF. The CDR3 nucleotides are TGTGCCAGCAGTTACGGTCTAGCGGCAGGTACAGATACGCAGTATTTT.

V and J are TRBV5-6 and TRBJ1-1; D not resolved. This CDR3 comprises 12 residues. V was shortened by 6 bases and J by 6 bases, with 12 bases between the two germline ends. Per germline, CDR1 SGHDT and CDR2 YYEEEE. The CDR3, as DNA: TGTGCCAGCACCAGCATTAGCGCTGAAGCTTTCTTT. Its protein product is CASTSISAEAFF.

This clone was found once. J is TRBJ2-7 and V is TRBV24-1; D might be TRBD2 (5 bases). Germline CDR1 reads KGHDR; CDR2 reads SFDVKD. This CDR3 spans 14 amino acids. V shed 9 bases and J shed 2 bases, with 16 bases lying between them. The CDR3 here is CATPRGEVTYEQYF. DNA of the CDR3: TGTGCCACCCCCCGGGGTGAAGTGACCTACGAGCAGTACTTC.

This sequence joins TRBV7-9 and TRBJ2-7; TRBD1 aligns across 8 bases. V was pared by 4 bases and J by 1 base, with 3 bases of the junction left unmatched. Per the germline V gene, CDR1 is SEHNR and CDR2 is FQNEAQ (reference sequence). The CDR3 has 14 residues. CDR3 amino acids: CASSSGGRSYEQYF. The CDR3 DNA is TGTGCCAGCAGCTCAGGGGGCAGGTCCTACGAGCAGTACTTC. The whole variable domain, filled in from reference TRBV7-9 and TRBJ2-7, reads DTGVSQNPRHKITKRGQNVTFRCDPISEHNRLYWYRQTLGQGPEFLTYFQNEAQLEKSRLLSDRFSAERPKGSFSTLEIQRTEQGDSAMYLCASSSGGRSYEQYFGPGTRLTVT.